The 11 T cell receptor beta chains below all came from one sample that was sequenced in a study of siplizumab effects on memory and regulatory T cells. Using immunoSEQ multiplex PCR, the repertoire was profiled, and TCRdb retains in-frame clones only, with some absent. Of roughly 120,000 clones in the sample, about 94% are singletons; the top ten hold about 1.8%. Specimen: non-Treg CD4+ T cells sorted from blood. The receptors stem from a human donor in good health.

The V and J genes are TRBV11-3 and TRBJ1-3, with D unresolved. Trimming stripped 5 bases from V and 2 bases from J, with 7 bases between. The CDR3 consists of 13 residues. The germline V gene encodes CDR1 SGHNT and CDR2 YENEEA. The CDR3, as DNA: TGTGCCAGCAGCGTTCAGGCTGGAAACACCATATATTTT. Translation: CASSVQAGNTIYF.

V gene TRBV10-3 combines with J gene TRBJ2-7; possibly TRBD2 for D (5 bases). The CDR3 totals 16 residues. Germline CDR1 reads ENHRY; CDR2 reads SYGVKD. Trimming took 0 bases from V and 3 from J, leaving 15 bases between them. The CDR3 DNA sequence: TGTGCCATCAGTGAGTCTCCTAGCCACCTTTACTACGAGCAGTACTTC. The encoded protein is CAISESPSHLYYEQYF.

J is TRBJ2-7 and V is TRBV5-1; possible D gene TRBD1, 7 bases. The germline gives CDR1 SGHRS, CDR2 YFSETQ. There are 16 residues in the CDR3. Trimming took off 0 bases at V and 5 bases at J, with 18 bases between the two ends. In nucleotides, the CDR3 is TGCGCCAGCAGCTTGGCCTCGGCAGGGGGGTACGACGAGCAGTACTTC. It translates to CASSLASAGGYDEQYF.

In this sample, this clone turned up once. The CDR3 protein is CAWTNYRGKDGYTF. The CDR3 nucleotides are TGTGCCTGGACTAACTACAGGGGAAAGGATGGCTACACCTTC. The V call is TRBV30, the J call TRBJ1-2, with TRBD1 identical over 7 bases. The CDR3 spans 14 residues. Germline V gene sequence: CDR1 GTSNPN, CDR2 SVGIG (reference sequence). J was trimmed by 6 bases and V by 4 bases; bases with no gene match: 11.

The chain has TRBV7-8 and TRBJ2-2; 13 bases agree with TRBD2. CDR3 size: 18 residues. J lost 6 bases, V lost 5 bases, and 12 bases had no gene match. Germline V gives CDR1 SGHVS, CDR2 FQNEAQ. Here the CDR3 reads CASSRLGLAGRGAGELFF. CDR3 in DNA: TGTGCCAGCAGCCGCTTGGGACTAGCGGGAAGGGGGGCCGGGGAGCTGTTTTTT.

The V call is TRBV21-1, the J call TRBJ2-7. TRBV21-1 is labeled a pseudogene. This CDR3 contains 14 residues. CDR3 nucleotides: TGTGCCAGCAGCAAAGAGGGCAGCCCCTACGAGCAGTACTTC. Protein product: CASSKEGSPYEQYF.

The chain recombines TRBV7-2 with TRBJ1-4; no clear D gene. The CDR3 covers 13 residues. Germline values: CDR1 SGHTA, CDR2 FQGNSA. The V end was cut by 5 bases, the J end by 8 bases, with 12 bases between. DNA of the CDR3: TGTGCCAGCAGCGTCCGGACGGGGGAAAAACTGTTTTTT. Translated: CASSVRTGEKLFF. The whole variable domain, filled in from reference TRBV7-2 and TRBJ1-4, reads GAGVSQSPSNKVTEKGKDVELRCDPISGHTALYWYRQSLGQGLEFLIYFQGNSAPDKSGLPSDRFSAERTGGSVSTLTIQRTQQEDSAVYLCASSVRTGEKLFFGSGTQLSVL.

This clone came up once. The J gene is TRBJ1-2, the V gene TRBV5-4; D is unresolved. The V gene lost 2 bases and the J gene lost 0 bases, with 11 bases spanning the gap. The CDR3 has 15 amino acids. Germline V gene data show CDR1 as SGHNT and CDR2 as YYREEE (reference sequence). The CDR3: CASSFGGSPNYGYTF. In DNA, the CDR3 is TGTGCCAGCAGCTTTGGTGGCAGCCCTAACTATGGCTACACCTTC.

The V gene is TRBV7-9, the J gene TRBJ1-1, with D possibly being TRBD1 (5 bases). The CDR3 sequence is 13 residues long. The germline V gene encodes CDR1 SEHNR and CDR2 FQNEAQ (reference sequence). The germline V and J ends were trimmed by 3 bases and 5 bases, with 10 bases remaining between them. The CDR3, as DNA: TGTGCCAGCAGCTTCTCAGGGTTAACTGAAGCTTTCTTT. Translation: CASSFSGLTEAFF.

The chain combines TRBV18 with TRBJ1-1; D is uncertain. The CDR3 length is 14 residues. CDR1 and CDR2 (germline): KGHSH, LQKENI. V dropped 0 bases and J dropped 1 base, with 6 bases sitting between them. CDR3 DNA: TGTGCCAGCTCACCACCGCATGGGAACACTGAAGCTTTCTTT. It is translated as CASSPPHGNTEAFF.

This chain connects TRBV19 to TRBJ2-5, with unresolved D. The CDR3 extends over 15 amino acids. V lost 5 bases and J lost 5, with 18 bases in between. Germline V lookup: CDR1 LNHDA, CDR2 SQIVND (reference sequence). CDR3 sequence (DNA): TGTGCCAGTAGTTTTAGAAGCAGCTTTAGGGAGACCCAGTACTTC. The encoded protein is CASSFRSSFRETQYF.